These 29 T cell receptor beta chains originate from one sample sequenced in a study of T cell changes during pregnancy in multiple sclerosis. Assay: immunoSEQ multiplex PCR; the TCRdb copy retains only in-frame clones and omits some. The sample consists of roughly 38,000 clones, around 93% of them appearing once. The starting material was CD4+ T cells from peripheral blood mononuclear cells, obtained in the third trimester of pregnancy. The receptors originated from a female donor with multiple sclerosis, enrolled in a pregnancy study.

The V gene is TRBV18, the J gene TRBJ1-3; D not certain. Trimming left V 2 bases short and J 0 bases short, with 5 bases between. Looked up from germline, CDR1 is KGHSH and CDR2 is LQKENI. The CDR3 extends over 14 amino acids. DNA of the CDR3: TGTGCCAGCTCACCATCCAACTCTGGAAACACCATATATTTT. Translating gives CASSPSNSGNTIYF.

The chain joins TRBV27 to TRBJ1-5, with D possibly matching TRBD1 (6 bases). Germline V gene sequence: CDR1 MNHEY, CDR2 SMNVEV (reference sequence). The germline V and J ends were trimmed by 3 bases and 0 bases, with 12 bases remaining between them. The CDR3 contains 16 residues. The CDR3 DNA is TGTGCCAGCAGTTTTCTGACAGGCCTTAGCAATCAGCCCCAGCATTTT. Protein sequence: CASSFLTGLSNQPQHF.

The rearrangement joins TRBV5-1 to TRBJ2-1, with 11 bases fitting TRBD2. This CDR3 comprises 15 residues. Germline V gene sequence: CDR1 SGHRS, CDR2 YFSETQ. V shed 0 bases, J shed 4 bases, and the junction held 0 bases outside the gene matches. The CDR3 bases are TGCGCCAGCAGCTTGGGACTAGCGGGATACAATGAGCAGTTCTTC. Translation gives CASSLGLAGYNEQFF. Supplemented by reference TRBV5-1 and TRBJ2-1, the full variable domain reads KAGVTQTPRYLIKTRGQQVTLSCSPISGHRSVSWYQQTPGQGLQFLFEYFSETQRNKGNFPGRFSGRQFSNSRSEMNVSTLELGDSALYLCASSLGLAGYNEQFFGPGTRLTVL.

This clone has only one observation. The chain employs TRBV28 and TRBJ1-3, with D unresolved. From germline, CDR1 is MDHEN and CDR2 SYDVKM. The CDR3 is 13 residues long. V lost 8 bases and J lost 2, with 10 bases in between. DNA of the CDR3: TGTGCCAGCTGGGCTGCGACTGGAAACACCATATATTTT. Its translation: CASWAATGNTIYF.

The chain links TRBV2 to TRBJ1-4; 9 bases are shared with TRBD1. The CDR3 loop spans 16 amino acids. Germline V gene sequence: CDR1 SNHLY, CDR2 FYNNEI. The V gene end was trimmed by 5 bases and the J gene end by 11 bases; junction bases not matched to a gene: 15. CDR3 protein: CASSNLGTGTMKKLFF. The CDR3 bases are TGTGCCAGCAGTAACCTCGGGACAGGGACAATGAAGAAACTGTTTTTT.

The V call is TRBV28, the J call TRBJ1-3; perhaps TRBD1 as D (6 bases). The germline gives CDR1 MDHEN, CDR2 SYDVKM. There are 16 residues in the CDR3. The germline V and J ends were trimmed by 10 bases and 0 bases, with 19 bases remaining between them. The CDR3 protein is CAINEAGAHSGNTIYF. CDR3 sequence (DNA): TGTGCCATAAACGAGGCAGGGGCACACTCTGGAAACACCATATATTTT.

The chain couples TRBV18 to TRBJ2-7; 8 positions match TRBD1. V was clipped by 5 bases and J by 0 bases; unmatched bases: 9. Germline assignment: CDR1 KGHSH and CDR2 LQKENI. This CDR3 comprises 16 residues. CDR3 nucleotides: TGTGCCAGCTCAGACGTTCCCGGGACAGGCTCCTACGAGCAGTACTTC. This codes for CASSDVPGTGSYEQYF.

The V gene is TRBV27, the J gene TRBJ1-2; possibly TRBD1 for D (6 bases). CDR3 length equals 13 residues. V dropped 5 bases and J dropped 8 bases, with 15 bases sitting between them. Germline V gene data show CDR1 as MNHEY and CDR2 as SMNVEV (reference sequence). CDR3 bases: TGTGCCAGCAGTGGCAGGGGCGTTGAAGGCTACACCTTC. It specifies CASSGRGVEGYTF.

This clone was counted a single time. This chain uses TRBV19 with TRBJ2-2; tentative D call: TRBD2 (6 bases). Looked up from germline, CDR1 is LNHDA and CDR2 is SQIVND (reference sequence). The CDR3 consists of 13 residues. Between the trimmed V and J ends, which lost 10 bases and 5 bases, there was a span of 14 bases. DNA of the CDR3: TGTGCCACCGGGACTGCCCAAACCGGGGAGCTGTTTTTT. It specifies CATGTAQTGELFF.

This rearrangement joins TRBV12-5 to TRBJ2-4, with TRBD2 as a possible D gene (5 bases). The germline V and J ends were trimmed by 6 bases and 0 bases, with 9 bases remaining between them. Germline CDR1 reads LGHNT; CDR2 reads FRNRAP. The CDR3 is made up of 14 amino acids. The CDR3 DNA is TGTGCTAGTGGGGCAGGACTAGCCAAAAACATTCAGTACTTC. Residues: CASGAGLAKNIQYF. The full variable domain, in which reference TRBV12-5 and TRBJ2-4 provide the parts outside the CDR3, is DARVTQTPRHKVTEMGQEVTMRCQPILGHNTVFWYRQTMMQGLELLAYFRNRAPLDDSGMPKDRFSAEMPDATLATLKIQPSEPRDSAVYFCASGAGLAKNIQYFGAGTRLSVL.

V is TRBV2 and J is TRBJ2-1; D is uncertain. CDR1 is SNHLY, CDR2 FYNNEI, per germline. V shed 4 bases and J shed 9 bases, with 16 bases lying between them. This CDR3 is 14 amino acids long. The CDR3 loop reads CASSAQARLSEQFF. CDR3 in DNA: TGTGCCAGCAGTGCTCAGGCAAGGCTGTCTGAGCAGTTCTTC.

This rearrangement joins TRBV2 to TRBJ1-1, with D hard to call. CDR1 SNHLY and CDR2 FYNNEI come from the germline V gene. Trimming shortened V by 7 bases and J by 2 bases, and 11 bases separated the two germline ends. The CDR3 totals 13 residues. Written as DNA, the CDR3 is TGTGCCAGCACCCCCTCCGTTAACACTGAAGCTTTCTTT. Amino acid sequence: CASTPSVNTEAFF.

CDR3 residues: CATSTAGQGKTEAFF. CDR3 in DNA: TGTGCCACCAGCACGGCCGGACAGGGAAAAACTGAAGCTTTCTTT. The chain uses TRBV15 and TRBJ1-1, with 8 bases matching TRBD1. From germline, CDR1 is LNHNV and CDR2 YYDKDF (reference sequence). CDR3 length equals 15 residues. Unmatched junction bases numbered 9, after V lost 4 bases and J lost 5 bases.

DNA of the CDR3: TGTGCCAGCTCACCAGCTTCGGGACAGCCGGCGAACACCGGGGAGCTGTTTTTT. Its translation: CASSPASGQPANTGELFF. The chain uses TRBV18 and TRBJ2-2; 7 nucleotides match TRBD1. Trimming took 2 bases from V and 0 from J; bases not matched to a gene: 9. Germline CDR1 and CDR2: KGHSH and LQKENI. This CDR3 has 18 amino acids.

This chain connects TRBV28 to TRBJ1-1; 8 bases align to TRBD1. CDR3 length equals 16 residues. Germline V gene data show CDR1 as MDHEN and CDR2 as SYDVKM. Trimming removed 2 bases from V and 3 bases from J; junction bases left unmatched: 8. CDR3 bases: TGTGCCAGCAGTTTAAGGACAGGGAAAAGGCACACTGAAGCTTTCTTT. Translation gives CASSLRTGKRHTEAFF.

V gene TRBV7-9 combines with J gene TRBJ1-2; D ambiguous. V was shortened by 5 bases and J by 3 bases, with 10 bases between the two germline ends. The CDR3 covers 13 residues. Germline lookup yields CDR1 SEHNR and CDR2 FQNEAQ (reference sequence). CDR3 sequence reads: CASSPQNYYGYTF. For the CDR3, the DNA is TGTGCCAGCAGCCCACAGAATTACTATGGCTACACCTTC.

The chain carries TRBV5-1 and TRBJ2-2; 11 positions match TRBD1. The germline V gene encodes CDR1 SGHRS and CDR2 YFSETQ. V shed 5 bases, J shed 6 bases, and the junction held 9 bases outside the gene matches. The CDR3 length is 16 residues. CDR3 bases: TGCGCCAGCAGACTGGACAGGGGGCTTATTCCCGGGGAGCTGTTTTTT. Protein: CASRLDRGLIPGELFF.

The chain joins TRBV6-4 to TRBJ2-7; 7 bases map to TRBD2. V trimming: 5 bases; J trimming: 5 bases; junction bases outside the gene matches: 6. In germline, CDR1 is MRHNA, CDR2 SNTAGT. CDR3 length equals 13 residues. In DNA, the CDR3 is TGTGCCAGCAGTCTGAGGGAGGGCGACGAGCAGTACTTC. This sequence encodes CASSLREGDEQYF.

The chain joins TRBV7-9 to TRBJ2-2; 7 bases are shared with TRBD2. After removal of 6 bases from V and 6 bases from J, the junction contained 4 bases not matched to a gene. Germline CDR1 and CDR2: SEHNR and FQNEAQ (reference sequence). The CDR3 has 13 amino acids. The CDR3 DNA follows: TGTGCCAGCAGTCTAACTAGCGCCGGGGAGCTGTTTTTT. Protein sequence: CASSLTSAGELFF.

This chain connects TRBV5-6 to TRBJ1-2, with TRBD1 as a possible D gene (5 bases). The ends were cut back, 0 bases at V and 3 bases at J, with 9 bases in the middle. This CDR3 is built from 14 residues. CDR1 is SGHDT and CDR2 is YYEEEE in the germline V gene. In DNA, the CDR3 is TGTGCCAGCAGCTTGGGGGGAGGGGACTATGGCTACACCTTC. Translation: CASSLGGGDYGYTF.

The V and J genes are TRBV19 and TRBJ2-5; D is undetermined. V was clipped by 8 bases and J by 3 bases, with 7 bases between them. The CDR3 runs 11 residues. The germline gives CDR1 LNHDA, CDR2 SQIVND (reference sequence). The CDR3, as DNA: TGTGCCAGTGGCAGGAAAGAGACCCAGTACTTC. This gives the protein CASGRKETQYF.

This clone was picked up one time. The rearrangement links TRBV15 to TRBJ1-1, with a tentative D call TRBD1 (5 bases). V gave up 4 bases and J gave up 3 bases, with 12 bases separating them. Per germline, CDR1 LNHNV and CDR2 YYDKDF (reference sequence). This CDR3 has 14 residues. The CDR3 DNA follows: TGTGCCACCAGCACCCGACAGACATACACTGAAGCTTTCTTT. It translates to CATSTRQTYTEAFF. The entire variable domain, with the rest obtained from reference TRBV15 and TRBJ1-1, is as follows: DAMVIQNPRYQVTQFGKPVTLSCSQTLNHNVMYWYQQKSSQAPKLLFHYYDKDFNNEADTPDNFQSRRPNTSFCFLDIRSPGLGDTAMYLCATSTRQTYTEAFFGQGTRLTVV.

This chain connects TRBV4-2 to TRBJ2-5; 10 bases align to TRBD2. Unmatched junction bases numbered 11, after V lost 8 bases and J lost 5 bases. The germline V gene encodes CDR1 LGHNA and CDR2 YNFKEQ. The CDR3 sequence is 15 residues long. Here the CDR3 DNA reads TGTGCCAGCCCACAGCGGGGGGGCGGGCGGGAGACCCAGTACTTC. Its protein is CASPQRGGGRETQYF.

The table lists this clone with a count of one. This chain connects TRBV7-6 to TRBJ2-5; a possible D gene is TRBD1 (5 bases). Between the trimmed V and J ends, which lost 1 base and 1 base, there was a span of 7 bases. The CDR3 runs to 14 residues. The germline gives CDR1 SGHVS, CDR2 FNYEAQ. CDR3 amino acids: CASSLGGSQETQYF. The CDR3 nucleotides read TGTGCCAGCAGCTTAGGGGGCTCCCAAGAGACCCAGTACTTC.

The chain links TRBV18 to TRBJ2-3; tentative D call: TRBD1 (6 bases). The CDR3 totals 16 residues. The germline V gene encodes CDR1 KGHSH and CDR2 LQKENI. V gave up 6 bases and J gave up 4 bases, with 20 bases separating them. CDR3 nucleotides: TGTGCCAGCTCCCCGACCGGGACACGGGTTCCAGATACGCAGTATTTT. Translating it yields CASSPTGTRVPDTQYF.

The V call is TRBV4-3, the J call TRBJ2-3; 7 bases are a match to TRBD2. The CDR3 spans 16 residues. V was clipped by 0 bases and J by 3 bases; unmatched bases: 6. Looked up from germline, CDR1 is LGHNA and CDR2 is YSLEER. CDR3 sequence: CASSQEGRGETDTQYF. The CDR3 nucleotides are TGCGCCAGCAGCCAAGAGGGCCGGGGGGAGACAGATACGCAGTATTTT.

V usage is TRBV10-2 and J usage is TRBJ1-1, with 8 bases aligning to TRBD1. The CDR3 has 13 amino acids. J gave up 10 bases and V 2 bases, and 6 bases lay outside the gene matches. CDR1 is WSHSY, CDR2 SAAADI, per germline. The CDR3 nucleotides are TGCGCCAGCAGTGAGACCGGACAGGGTGTAGCTTTCTTT. Its protein is CASSETGQGVAFF.

The chain uses TRBV5-5 and TRBJ2-2, with a possible D match to TRBD2 (5 bases). V was pared by 6 bases and J by 8 bases, with 20 bases between. Germline V gene lookup returns CDR1 SGHKS and CDR2 YYEKEE (reference sequence). The CDR3 runs to 15 residues. CDR3 region: CASIEDARVKGELFF. CDR3 in DNA: TGTGCCAGCATTGAAGACGCGAGGGTTAAGGGGGAGCTGTTTTTT.

The rearrangement joins TRBV6-5 to TRBJ1-4; D ambiguous. V lost 5 bases to trimming and J lost 3 bases, with 13 bases between them. Germline lookup yields CDR1 MNHEY and CDR2 SVGAGI. The CDR3 runs 15 residues. The chain's CDR3 is CASSPPGRANEKLFF. The CDR3 DNA sequence: TGTGCCAGCAGTCCGCCGGGGAGGGCTAATGAAAAACTGTTTTTT.